This TCR beta chain came from a study of CD8+ T cells in alopecia areata. In the study overall: Treatment ran 6 to 18 months, with 6 months of follow-up afterward. Study results and limitations: Higher clonality and more expanded CD8+ clones appeared in lesional than normal scalp.

Extracted RNA was reverse transcribed, and the resulting cDNA served as sequencing template. Sequencing was performed with immunoSEQ multiplex PCR; in TCRdb, only in-frame clones are kept and a portion is missing. The sample lists about 180,000 clones; 50% to 75% were seen once. Treatment here: oral pan-JAK inhibitor, 5-10 mg twice daily. Concerning this clone: Its target is not known.

Germline V gives CDR1 SGHDN, CDR2 FVKESK. Trimming removed 3 bases at V and 4 bases at J, with 9 bases between. This CDR3 has 14 residues. V is TRBV14 and J is TRBJ2-2; no clear D gene. This clonotype was obtained from a human donor with alopecia areata. The material sequenced was CD4+ T cells sorted from blood, taken between weeks 55 and 70, from a patient treated with tofacitinib. CDR3 DNA: TGTGCCAGCAGCCACGCAACTACCACCGGGGAGCTGTTTTTT. Translated, it gives CASSHATTTGELFF.